This T cell receptor (beta chain) was captured by sequencing in a study of blood T cells in healthy people across ages. With a J-beta primer mix and a sample-barcoded 5' primer, a second PCR ran roughly 6 to 11 cycles. Every cDNA molecule carried a tag from a template-switch adaptor bearing 12 random nucleotides. TCRdb reprocessed the 5' RACE reads with MiXCR, giving one entry per CDR3 protein. The sample has approximately 1.5 million distinct CDR3 sequences, roughly 30% seen once. The donors, healthy Caucasians from Russia, were aged roughly 6 to 95. About this clonotype: Its antigen remains unidentified.

Trimming stripped 2 bases from V and 7 bases from J, with 9 bases between. The germline gives CDR1 MNHEY, CDR2 SVGAGI. The CDR3 has 13 amino acids. Study-wide results and caveats: Unsorted PBMC material precluded a definitive naive versus antigen-experienced comparison.

The rearrangement joins TRBV6-5 to TRBJ1-5; a possible D gene is TRBD1 (5 bases). Sequencing was done on a sample of blood. The receptor was derived from a woman aged 25 to 39 in good health. CDR3 loop: CASSYLAGQPQHF. CDR3 nucleotide sequence: TGTGCCAGCAGTTACCTCGCAGGGCAGCCCCAGCATTTT.